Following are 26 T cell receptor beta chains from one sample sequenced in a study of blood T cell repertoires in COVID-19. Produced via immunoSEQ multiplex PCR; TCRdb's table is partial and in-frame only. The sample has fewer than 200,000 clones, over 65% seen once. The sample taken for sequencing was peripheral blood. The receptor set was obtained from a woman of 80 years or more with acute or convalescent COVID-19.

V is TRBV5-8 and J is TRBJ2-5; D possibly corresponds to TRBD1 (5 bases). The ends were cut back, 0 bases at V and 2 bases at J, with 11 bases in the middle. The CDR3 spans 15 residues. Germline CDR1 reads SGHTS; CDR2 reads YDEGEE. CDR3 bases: TGTGCCAGCAGCTTGGGCCAGAACAGGCAAGAGACCCAGTACTTC. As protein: CASSLGQNRQETQYF.

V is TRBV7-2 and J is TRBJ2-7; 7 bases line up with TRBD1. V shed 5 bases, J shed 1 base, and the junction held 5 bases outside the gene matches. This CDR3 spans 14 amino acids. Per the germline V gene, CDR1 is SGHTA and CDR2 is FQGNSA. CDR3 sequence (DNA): TGTGCCAGCAGCACAATGGGACAGTCCTACGAGCAGTACTTC. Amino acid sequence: CASSTMGQSYEQYF. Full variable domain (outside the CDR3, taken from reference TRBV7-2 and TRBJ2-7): GAGVSQSPSNKVTEKGKDVELRCDPISGHTALYWYRQSLGQGLEFLIYFQGNSAPDKSGLPSDRFSAERTGGSVSTLTIQRTQQEDSAVYLCASSTMGQSYEQYFGPGTRLTVT.

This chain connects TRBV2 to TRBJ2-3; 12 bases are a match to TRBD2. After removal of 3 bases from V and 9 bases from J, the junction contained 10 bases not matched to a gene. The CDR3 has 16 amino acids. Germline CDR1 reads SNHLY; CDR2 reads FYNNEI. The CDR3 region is CASSEASGRASGTQYF. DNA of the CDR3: TGTGCCAGCAGTGAGGCTAGCGGGAGGGCCAGCGGGACGCAGTATTTT.

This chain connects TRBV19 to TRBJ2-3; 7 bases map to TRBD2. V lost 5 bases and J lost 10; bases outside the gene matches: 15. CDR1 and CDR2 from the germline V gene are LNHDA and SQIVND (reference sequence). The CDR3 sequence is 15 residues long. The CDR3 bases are TGTGCCAGTAGTGATCAGCCGGGGGGAGGTTGGGCGCAGTATTTT. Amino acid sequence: CASSDQPGGGWAQYF.

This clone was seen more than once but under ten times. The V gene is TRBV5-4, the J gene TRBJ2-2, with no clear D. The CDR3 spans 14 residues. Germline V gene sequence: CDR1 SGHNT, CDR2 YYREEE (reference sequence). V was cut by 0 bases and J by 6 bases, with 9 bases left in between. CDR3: CASSLAVVSGELFF. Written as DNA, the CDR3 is TGTGCCAGCAGCTTGGCAGTTGTCTCCGGGGAGCTGTTTTTT.

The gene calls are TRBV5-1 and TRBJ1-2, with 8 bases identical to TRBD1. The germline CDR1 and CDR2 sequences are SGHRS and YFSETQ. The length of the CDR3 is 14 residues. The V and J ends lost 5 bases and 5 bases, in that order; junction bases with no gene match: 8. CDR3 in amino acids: CASRTPGQGYGYTF. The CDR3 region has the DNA TGCGCCAGCAGAACCCCAGGACAGGGTTATGGCTACACCTTC.

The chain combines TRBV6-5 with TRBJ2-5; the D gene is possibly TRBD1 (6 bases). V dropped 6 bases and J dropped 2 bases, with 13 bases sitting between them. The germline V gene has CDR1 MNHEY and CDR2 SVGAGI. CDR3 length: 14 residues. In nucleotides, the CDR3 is TGTGCCAGCAGATCGTCTGACAGGCAAGAGACCCAGTACTTC. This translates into CASRSSDRQETQYF.

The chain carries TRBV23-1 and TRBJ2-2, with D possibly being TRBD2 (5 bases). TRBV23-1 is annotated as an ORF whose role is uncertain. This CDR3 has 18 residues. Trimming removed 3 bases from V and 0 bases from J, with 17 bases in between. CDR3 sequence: CASSHTPSGIPNTGELFF. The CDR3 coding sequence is TGCGCCAGCAGTCATACCCCTTCGGGAATCCCGAACACCGGGGAGCTGTTTTTT.

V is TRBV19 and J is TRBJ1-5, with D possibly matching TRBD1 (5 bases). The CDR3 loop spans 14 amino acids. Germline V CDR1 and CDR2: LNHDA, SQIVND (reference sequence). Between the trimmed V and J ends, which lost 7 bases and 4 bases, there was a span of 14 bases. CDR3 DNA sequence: TGTGCCAGTAACCGGGGGTCGGGAAATCAGCCCCAGCATTTT. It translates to CASNRGSGNQPQHF.

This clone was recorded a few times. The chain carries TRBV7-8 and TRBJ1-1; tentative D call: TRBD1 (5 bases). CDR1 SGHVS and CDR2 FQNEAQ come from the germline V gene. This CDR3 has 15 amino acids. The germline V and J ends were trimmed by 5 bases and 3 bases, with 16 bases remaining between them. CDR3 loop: CASSRGRVVDTEAFF. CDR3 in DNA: TGTGCCAGCAGCCGTGGCAGGGTCGTAGACACTGAAGCTTTCTTT.

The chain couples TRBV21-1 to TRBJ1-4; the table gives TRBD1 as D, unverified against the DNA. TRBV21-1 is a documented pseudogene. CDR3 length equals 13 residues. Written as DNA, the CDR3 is TGTGCCAGCCCCAGGGGGGCGGGTGAAAAACTGTTTTTT. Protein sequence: CASPRGAGEKLFF.

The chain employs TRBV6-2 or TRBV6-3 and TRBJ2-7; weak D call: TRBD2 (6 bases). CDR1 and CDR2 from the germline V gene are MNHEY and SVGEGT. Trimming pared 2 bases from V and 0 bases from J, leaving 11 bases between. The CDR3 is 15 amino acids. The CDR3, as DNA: TGTGCCAGCAGTTACCGGTTAGCGGTCTCCTACGAGCAGTACTTC. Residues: CASSYRLAVSYEQYF.

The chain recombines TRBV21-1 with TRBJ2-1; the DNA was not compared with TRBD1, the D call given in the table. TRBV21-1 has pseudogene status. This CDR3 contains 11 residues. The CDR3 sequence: CASSKAAGEFF. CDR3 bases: TGTGCCAGCAGCAAAGCGGCAGGGGAGTTCTTC.

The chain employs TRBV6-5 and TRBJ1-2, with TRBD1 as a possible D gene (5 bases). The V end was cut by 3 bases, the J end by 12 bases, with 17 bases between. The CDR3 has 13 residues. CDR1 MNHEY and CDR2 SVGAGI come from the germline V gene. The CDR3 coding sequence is TGTGCCAGCAGTTATGGCCGATACGGGGGAAACACCTTC. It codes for CASSYGRYGGNTF.

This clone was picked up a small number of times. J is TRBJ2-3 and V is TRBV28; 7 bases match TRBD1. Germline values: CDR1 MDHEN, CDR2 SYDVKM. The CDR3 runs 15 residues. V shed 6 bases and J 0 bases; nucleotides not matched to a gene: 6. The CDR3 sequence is CASRSGQLSTDTQYF. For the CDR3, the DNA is TGTGCCAGCAGATCGGGACAGCTGAGCACAGATACGCAGTATTTT.

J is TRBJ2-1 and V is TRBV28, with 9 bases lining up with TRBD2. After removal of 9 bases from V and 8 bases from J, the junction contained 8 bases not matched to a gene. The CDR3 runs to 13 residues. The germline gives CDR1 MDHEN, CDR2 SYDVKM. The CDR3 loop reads CASSSGRIDEQFF. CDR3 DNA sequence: TGTGCCAGTAGTAGCGGGAGAATCGATGAGCAGTTCTTC.

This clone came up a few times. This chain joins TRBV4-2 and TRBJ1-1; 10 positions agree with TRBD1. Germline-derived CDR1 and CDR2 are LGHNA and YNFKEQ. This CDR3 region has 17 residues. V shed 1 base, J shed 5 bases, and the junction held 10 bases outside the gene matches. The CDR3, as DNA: TGTGCCAGCAGCCAAGCAAGGGGGGGACAGGGGTATACTGAAGCTTTCTTT. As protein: CASSQARGGQGYTEAFF.

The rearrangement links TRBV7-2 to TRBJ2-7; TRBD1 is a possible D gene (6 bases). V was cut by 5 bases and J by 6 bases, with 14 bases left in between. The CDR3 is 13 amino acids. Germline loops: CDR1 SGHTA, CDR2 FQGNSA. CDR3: CASSRDMTREQYF. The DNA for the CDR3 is TGTGCCAGCAGCCGGGACATGACCCGCGAGCAGTACTTC.

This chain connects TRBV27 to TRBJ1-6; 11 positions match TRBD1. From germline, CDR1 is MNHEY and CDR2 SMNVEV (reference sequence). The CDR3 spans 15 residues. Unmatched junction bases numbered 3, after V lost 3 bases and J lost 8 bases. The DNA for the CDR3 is TGTGCCAGCAGTTTCGGGACAGGGGGATATTCACCCCTCCACTTT. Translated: CASSFGTGGYSPLHF.

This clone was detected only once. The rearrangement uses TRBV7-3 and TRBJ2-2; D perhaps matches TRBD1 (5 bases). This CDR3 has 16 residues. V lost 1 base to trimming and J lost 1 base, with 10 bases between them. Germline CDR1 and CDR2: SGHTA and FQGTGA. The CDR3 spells CASSLRGAGNTGELFF. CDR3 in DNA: TGTGCCAGCAGCTTAAGGGGCGCTGGGAACACCGGGGAGCTGTTTTTT.

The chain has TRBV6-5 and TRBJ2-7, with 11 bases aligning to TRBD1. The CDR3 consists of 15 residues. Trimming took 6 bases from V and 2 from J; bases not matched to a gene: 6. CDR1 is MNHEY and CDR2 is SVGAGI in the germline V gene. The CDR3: CASRTGTGGAYEQYF. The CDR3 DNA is TGTGCCAGCAGGACCGGGACAGGGGGGGCCTACGAGCAGTACTTC.

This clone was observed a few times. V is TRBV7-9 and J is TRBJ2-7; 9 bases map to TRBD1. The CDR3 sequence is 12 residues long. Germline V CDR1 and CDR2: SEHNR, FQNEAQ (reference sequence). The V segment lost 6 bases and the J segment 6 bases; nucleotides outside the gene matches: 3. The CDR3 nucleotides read TGTGCCAGCAGGGGACAGGGTGCCGAGCAGTACTTC. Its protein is CASRGQGAEQYF.

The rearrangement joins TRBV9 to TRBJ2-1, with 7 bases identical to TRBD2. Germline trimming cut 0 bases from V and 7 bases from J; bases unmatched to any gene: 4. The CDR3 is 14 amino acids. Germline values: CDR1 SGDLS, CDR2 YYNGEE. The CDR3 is CASSVGASGNEQFF. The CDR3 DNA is TGTGCCAGCAGCGTAGGGGCTAGCGGAAATGAGCAGTTCTTC.

The CDR3 here is CASSLFGLDYEQYF. The CDR3 DNA follows: TGTGCCAGCAGCTTATTTGGACTCGACTACGAGCAGTACTTC. The chain joins TRBV7-9 to TRBJ2-7; tentative D call: TRBD2 (5 bases). The CDR3 contains 14 residues. The germline V gene has CDR1 SEHNR and CDR2 FQNEAQ (reference sequence). Trimming left V 2 bases short and J 3 bases short, with 11 bases between.

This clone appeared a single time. CDR3 amino acids: CASSKRGLADFNEQFF. The CDR3 region has the DNA TGTGCCAGCAGCAAACGGGGGCTAGCGGACTTCAATGAGCAGTTCTTC. The gene calls are TRBV21-1 and TRBJ2-1; the table calls TRBD2, which could not be checked here. TRBV21-1 corresponds to a pseudogene. The CDR3 contains 16 residues.

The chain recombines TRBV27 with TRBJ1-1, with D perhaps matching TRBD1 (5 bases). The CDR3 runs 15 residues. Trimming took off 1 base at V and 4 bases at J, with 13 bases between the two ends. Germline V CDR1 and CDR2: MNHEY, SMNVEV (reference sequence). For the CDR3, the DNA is TGTGCCAGCAGTTTATATAAGGGGTTGGGCACTGAAGCTTTCTTT. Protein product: CASSLYKGLGTEAFF.